The T cell receptor beta chain described here comes from a study of blood T cell repertoires in COVID-19. The assay was immunoSEQ multiplex PCR, and TCRdb's table has in-frame clones only and misses some. The data show some 240,000 clones, 84% seen once. The sample comprised peripheral blood. This TCR was sampled from a man aged 50 to 60 with active or convalescent COVID-19.

CDR3: CASSQGTIQGSSNQPQHF. In nucleotides, the CDR3 is TGTGCCAGCAGCCAGGGGACAATACAGGGTTCCAGCAATCAGCCCCAGCATTTT. The genes are TRBV3-1 (or the pseudogene TRBV3-2) and TRBJ1-5; TRBD1 might be the D (6 bases). The ends were cut back, 3 bases at V and 1 base at J, with 19 bases in the middle. The CDR3 loop spans 18 amino acids. In germline, CDR1 is LGHDT, CDR2 YNNKEL (reference sequence).